These 28 T cell receptor beta chains share one sample of origin, sequenced in a study of spatial heterogeneity in lung cancer. TCRdb ran MiXCR on the 5' RACE reads and lists one entry per CDR3 protein. The table shows 9,000 or so distinct CDR3 sequences, with about 4% occurring only once. Regarding time point: blood taken at disease recurrence. In each case, whole RNA from tumor, nontumor lung or frozen PBMC was sequenced unsorted. The sample in question was PBMCs, obtained at recurrence. The receptors shown here come from a female donor with early-stage non-small cell lung cancer.

This clonotype was observed at least ten times. Found in a library prepared for alpha chains, this beta chain is an off-target read, and its abundance has little meaning. For the CDR3, the DNA is TGTGCCATCAGTGAGCTGGCAGATACGCAGTATTTT. Translated, it gives CAISELADTQYF. This chain links TRBV10-3 with TRBJ2-3; no firm D call. Germline lookup yields CDR1 ENHRY and CDR2 SYGVKD. Trimming took 2 bases from V and 4 from J, leaving 4 bases between them. The CDR3 runs to 12 residues.

At least ten counts were recorded for this clonotype. The library was prepared for alpha chains; this beta chain is a stray read, so its frequency means little. J is TRBJ2-7 and V is TRBV20-1; TRBD1 matches at 9 bases. The germline gives CDR1 DFQATT, CDR2 SNEGSKA (reference sequence). This CDR3 spans 13 amino acids. V dropped 8 bases and J dropped 3; count of bases not matched to a gene: 8. The CDR3 DNA sequence: TGCAGTCCCTGGACGGGACAGGGCTACGAGCAGTACTTC. This gives the protein CSPWTGQGYEQYF.

In this sample, this clonotype is medium-sized. Found in a library prepared for alpha chains, this beta chain is an off-target read, and its abundance has little meaning. V is TRBV4-3 and J is TRBJ2-7, with 8 bases that match TRBD1. J gave up 9 bases and V 1 base, and 8 bases lay outside the gene matches. This CDR3 comprises 14 residues. Germline V gene data show CDR1 as LGHNA and CDR2 as YSLEER. The CDR3 DNA follows: TGCGCCAGCAGCCAAGGGGACAGGAAAAGTCGGCAGTACTTC. This sequence encodes CASSQGDRKSRQYF.

This clonotype was observed many times. A library prepared for alpha chains yielded this beta chain as an off-target read; its size is of little meaning. The rearrangement joins TRBV2 to TRBJ2-3; D unresolved. Germline V gene data show CDR1 as SNHLY and CDR2 as FYNNEI. The CDR3 runs to 13 residues. Trimming removed 8 bases from V and 7 bases from J, with 16 bases in between. CDR3: CASGNPFSYTQYF. DNA for the CDR3: TGTGCCAGCGGGAACCCATTCAGCTATACGCAGTATTTT.

This clonotype was counted ten times or more. This beta chain was picked up by a library intended for alpha chains and is off target, so its count carries little meaning. The chain couples TRBV2 to TRBJ2-1; no clear D. V was pared by 7 bases and J by 4 bases, with 11 bases between. The CDR3 loop spans 13 amino acids. Per germline, CDR1 SNHLY and CDR2 FYNNEI. The CDR3 DNA reads as TGTGCCAGCACGCCGGAAACGTACAATGAGCAGTTCTTC. Encoded protein: CASTPETYNEQFF. Looking up the rest from reference TRBV2 and TRBJ2-1 gives the full variable domain: EPEVTQTPSHQVTQMGQEVILRCVPISNHLYFYWYRQILGQKVEFLVSFYNNEISEKSEIFDDQFSVERPDGSNFTLKIRSTKLEDSAMYFCASTPETYNEQFFGPGTRLTVL.

The sample holds many counts of this clonotype. This beta chain came through as a stray read in a library set up for alpha chains, and its size says little. The chain employs TRBV4-1 and TRBJ2-5; 8 bases fit TRBD1. There are 13 residues in the CDR3. Germline V CDR1 and CDR2: MGHRA, YSYEKL. J was trimmed by 4 bases and V by 5 bases; bases with no gene match: 3. The CDR3 loop reads CASSDRGSETQYF. The CDR3 DNA follows: TGCGCCAGCAGCGACAGGGGTTCAGAGACCCAGTACTTC.

In its sample, this clonotype was seen many times. This beta chain was picked up by a library intended for alpha chains and is off target, so its count carries little meaning. This chain joins TRBV10-1 and TRBJ1-1; 8 bases line up with TRBD1. The CDR3 loop spans 18 amino acids. V trimming: 0 bases; J trimming: 1 base; junction bases outside the gene matches: 10. Germline V gives CDR1 WNHNN, CDR2 SYGVQD (reference sequence). CDR3 sequence reads: CASSESLGDRTANTEAFF. CDR3 coding DNA: TGCGCCAGCAGTGAGTCGCTGGGGGACAGGACAGCGAACACTGAAGCTTTCTTT.

This clonotype was seen repeatedly, ten times or more. Being off target in a library aimed at alpha chains, this beta chain has a size of little meaning. The chain is built from TRBV5-6 and TRBJ2-2; D may be TRBD2 (6 bases). V gave up 1 base and J gave up 6 bases, with 16 bases separating them. This CDR3 is built from 16 residues. Germline V gene sequence: CDR1 SGHDT, CDR2 YYEEEE. DNA of the CDR3: TGTGCCAGCAGCTTGTCGTCAGGGAGGCTCTCCGGGGAGCTGTTTTTT. Its translation is CASSLSSGRLSGELFF.

This clonotype was counted at least ten times. As an off-target read in a library built for alpha chains, this beta chain has a frequency of little significance. The gene calls are TRBV30 and TRBJ2-7, with 7 bases aligning to TRBD1. This CDR3 is built from 12 residues. Germline CDR1 is GTSNPN and CDR2 is SVGIG (reference sequence). Trimming cost V 5 bases and J 6 bases; bases outside gene matches: 7. The CDR3 region has the DNA TGTGCCTGGGACACGAACAGGGGCGAGCAGTACTTC. It specifies CAWDTNRGEQYF.

This clonotype rates as medium-sized. This beta chain is an off-target read within a library intended for alpha chains, so its frequency means little. The V and J genes are TRBV18 and TRBJ1-2; the match to TRBD1 covers 11 bases. Germline lookup yields CDR1 KGHSH and CDR2 LQKENI. The CDR3 is 16 amino acids. The junction had 7 bases not matched to a gene; V was cut back by 3 bases and J by 4 bases. The CDR3 DNA reads as TGTGCCAGCTCACCTAGCCGGGACAGGGGGATCTATGGCTACACCTTC. Translating it yields CASSPSRDRGIYGYTF. Complete variable domain (other parts from reference TRBV18 and TRBJ1-2): NAGVMQNPRHLVRRRGQEARLRCSPMKGHSHVYWYRQLPEEGLKFMVYLQKENIIDESGMPKERFSAEFPKEGPSILRIQQVVRGDSAAYFCASSPSRDRGIYGYTFGSGTRLTVV.

There are many counts of this clonotype. Little can be read into the size of this beta chain, an off-target read in a library designed for alpha chains. CDR3 in DNA: TGTGCCAGCAGCTCGTACACAGGGACTAGCGGGCGGGACTTCTCTGGGGCCAACGTCCTGACTTTC. It translates to CASSSYTGTSGRDFSGANVLTF. V and J are TRBV11-2 and TRBJ2-6; 12 nucleotides match TRBD2. The CDR3 covers 22 residues. J lost 0 bases, V lost 4 bases, and 16 bases had no gene match. Germline V CDR1 and CDR2: SGHAT, FQNNGV. The full variable domain, its missing parts supplied by reference TRBV11-2 and TRBJ2-6, is EAGVAQSPRYKIIEKRQSVAFWCNPISGHATLYWYQQILGQGPKLLIQFQNNGVVDDSQLPKDRFSAERLKGVDSTLKIQPAKLEDSAVYLCASSSYTGTSGRDFSGANVLTFGAGSRLTVL.

Regarding this clonotype: In a library made to pick up alpha chains, this beta chain is a stray read with a size that means little. The chain recombines TRBV7-2 with TRBJ2-5; 10 bases agree with TRBD2. Germline CDR1 is SGHTA and CDR2 is FQGNSA. V shed 3 bases and J 5 bases; nucleotides not matched to a gene: 9. The length of the CDR3 is 16 residues. The CDR3 spells CASSFWLAGAGETQYF. The CDR3 region has the DNA TGTGCCAGCAGCTTCTGGCTAGCGGGGGCGGGGGAGACCCAGTACTTC.

There are many counts of this clonotype. This beta chain is an off-target read within a library intended for alpha chains, so its frequency means little. The DNA for the CDR3 is TGCGCCAGCAGCTTGGACAGAGCTACCTACGAGCAGTACTTC. Translating it yields CASSLDRATYEQYF. V usage is TRBV5-1 and J usage is TRBJ2-7; no clear D gene. In germline, CDR1 is SGHRS, CDR2 YFSETQ. The length of the CDR3 is 14 residues. V lost 0 bases to trimming and J lost 2 bases, with 9 bases between them.

In the case of this clonotype: This beta chain slipped into a library made for alpha chains as a stray read, so its size is not meaningful. This chain connects TRBV7-9 to TRBJ2-3; no definite D call. The V end was cut by 2 bases, the J end by 6 bases, with 3 bases between. The CDR3 covers 11 residues. CDR1 is SEHNR, CDR2 FQNEAQ, per germline (reference sequence). The CDR3 DNA is TGTGCCAGCAGCTTAATGGATACGCAGTATTTT. Its translation is CASSLMDTQYF.

This clonotype was seen ten or more times. This beta chain represents an off-target read in a library built for alpha chains; its size is of limited meaning. The chain combines TRBV20-1 with TRBJ2-1; 11 bases line up with TRBD2. The CDR3 is 17 residues long. Unmatched junction bases numbered 12, after V lost 6 bases and J lost 2 bases. From germline, CDR1 is DFQATT and CDR2 SNEGSKA (reference sequence). The CDR3 DNA reads as TGCAGTGCCCTGAGCACTAGCGGGGGCCCAGCCTACAATGAGCAGTTCTTC. Translated: CSALSTSGGPAYNEQFF.

This clonotype occurred many times. This beta chain is an off-target read within a library intended for alpha chains, so its frequency means little. The V gene is TRBV5-1, the J gene TRBJ1-2; TRBD1 matches 8 bases. The V gene end was trimmed by 3 bases and the J gene end by 5 bases; junction bases not matched to a gene: 15. CDR1 SGHRS and CDR2 YFSETQ come from the germline V gene. There are 17 residues in the CDR3. CDR3 sequence: CASSSRGRGPDLYGYTF. The CDR3 coding sequence is TGCGCCAGCAGCTCCAGGGGGCGCGGACCCGACCTTTATGGCTACACCTTC.

This clonotype showed up many times. Because this beta chain is a stray read in a library intended to capture alpha chains, its abundance should not be given much weight. The V gene is TRBV30, the J gene TRBJ2-7; 9 nucleotides match TRBD1. Germline CDR1 GTSNPN, CDR2 SVGIG (reference sequence). V trimming: 6 bases; J trimming: 4 bases; junction bases outside the gene matches: 10. The CDR3 spans 14 residues. The chain's CDR3 is CACPGGTGTYEQYF. In nucleotides, the CDR3 is TGTGCCTGCCCTGGGGGGACAGGGACGTACGAGCAGTACTTC.

This clonotype has at least ten counts. In a library made to pick up alpha chains, this beta chain is a stray read with a size that means little. The gene calls are TRBV2 and TRBJ2-5, with D tentatively TRBD2 (5 bases). Germline V gene lookup returns CDR1 SNHLY and CDR2 FYNNEI. V was pared by 7 bases and J by 2 bases, with 14 bases between. The CDR3 contains 14 residues. CDR3 amino acids: CASTPDGIQETQYF. The CDR3 DNA sequence: TGTGCCAGCACCCCGGACGGGATACAAGAGACCCAGTACTTC.

This clonotype occurred many times. Since the library was made to target alpha chains, this beta chain is a stray read and its abundance is not meaningful. J is TRBJ2-7 and V is TRBV29-1, with D possibly matching TRBD2 (5 bases). Trimming removed 3 bases at V and 7 bases at J, with 19 bases between. The CDR3 covers 14 residues. Germline V gene lookup returns CDR1 SQVTM and CDR2 ANQGSEA. The chain's CDR3 is CSVDLRGSLREQYF. In DNA, the CDR3 is TGCAGCGTTGACCTCCGAGGGAGCCTTAGGGAGCAGTACTTC.

This clonotype was picked up many times. This beta chain lies outside the target of a library built for alpha chains; its clone size means little. The V and J genes are TRBV7-2 and TRBJ2-1, with TRBD2 as a possible D gene (5 bases). The germline CDR1 and CDR2 sequences are SGHTA and FQGNSA. This CDR3 spans 14 amino acids. The V and J ends lost 6 bases and 0 bases respectively, with 9 bases between them. The CDR3 sequence is CASSFAGSYNEQFF. The CDR3 DNA reads TGTGCCAGCAGTTTCGCGGGCTCCTACAATGAGCAGTTCTTC.

This clonotype is classed as medium-sized. Little can be read into the size of this beta chain, an off-target read in a library designed for alpha chains. The CDR3 loop is CASSPGTGSYNEQFF. The CDR3, as DNA: TGTGCCAGCAGCCCGGGGACAGGGTCCTACAATGAGCAGTTCTTC. The chain employs TRBV5-6 and TRBJ2-1, with 9 bases that match TRBD1. Trimming removed 4 bases from V and 1 base from J; junction bases left unmatched: 3. This CDR3 is 15 amino acids long. Looked up from germline, CDR1 is SGHDT and CDR2 is YYEEEE.

This clonotype was detected ten times or more. Since it is a stray read in a library aimed at alpha chains, this beta chain has a size that is not meaningful. The gene calls are TRBV6-2 or TRBV6-3 and TRBJ1-2; no firm D call. The ends were cut back, 0 bases at V and 2 bases at J, with 16 bases in the middle. The CDR3 extends over 17 amino acids. Germline V gives CDR1 MNHEY, CDR2 SVGEGT. CDR3 sequence (DNA): TGTGCCAGCAGTTACTCGGCTGCAGGCAGGCGCAACTATGGCTACACCTTC. It is translated as CASSYSAAGRRNYGYTF.

This clonotype is medium-sized by share. This beta chain is off target for a library built for alpha chains, so its abundance means little. The gene calls are TRBV11-2 and TRBJ1-1, with 11 positions matching TRBD1. V shed 8 bases, J shed 11 bases, and the junction held 16 bases outside the gene matches. Per the germline V gene, CDR1 is SGHAT and CDR2 is FQNNGV. This CDR3 comprises 15 residues. The DNA for the CDR3 is TGTGCCAGCTGGGGGGACAGGGGGATATCTGGCTGTGCTTTCTTT. Protein sequence: CASWGDRGISGCAFF.

This clonotype showed up many times. This beta chain came through as a stray read in a library set up for alpha chains, and its size says little. This rearrangement joins TRBV20-1 to TRBJ2-5; 7 nucleotides match TRBD2. CDR1 DFQATT and CDR2 SNEGSKA come from the germline V gene (reference sequence). CDR3 length: 16 amino acids. J was trimmed by 0 bases and V by 0 bases; bases with no gene match: 7. The CDR3 DNA follows: TGCAGTGCTAGAGATCTCTTTGCGGGGGACCAAGAGACCCAGTACTTC. This encodes CSARDLFAGDQETQYF.

This clonotype came up many times. This beta chain is a stray sequence in a library constructed for alpha chains; its clone size is not meaningful. The V call is TRBV6-5, the J call TRBJ2-2; possible D gene TRBD1, 6 bases. Germline loops: CDR1 MNHEY, CDR2 SVGAGI. This CDR3 has 15 amino acids. V was shortened by 1 base and J by 8 bases, with 14 bases between the two germline ends. Here the CDR3 DNA reads TGTGCCAGCAGTTACTACAGGGTCGGCAGGGGGGAGCTGTTTTTT. Its protein is CASSYYRVGRGELFF.

This clonotype was recorded many times. This beta chain lies outside the target of a library built for alpha chains; its clone size means little. This chain uses TRBV7-2 with TRBJ2-3; tentatively, D is TRBD2 (7 bases). The CDR3 is 15 amino acids. Germline CDR1 reads SGHTA; CDR2 reads FQGNSA. The germline V and J ends were trimmed by 4 bases and 1 base, with 12 bases remaining between them. CDR3 nucleotide sequence: TGTGCCAGCAGCTCGCGGGGGCAACGCACAGATACGCAGTATTTT. Its protein product is CASSSRGQRTDTQYF.

A few counts support this clonotype. For a library built for alpha chains, this beta chain is a stray read; little rests on its size. The chain carries TRBV7-6 and TRBJ2-7; D possibly corresponds to TRBD1 (6 bases). Looked up from germline, CDR1 is SGHVS and CDR2 is FNYEAQ. The V end was cut by 3 bases, the J end by 6 bases, with 9 bases between. The CDR3 is 12 amino acids. CDR3 sequence reads: CASSFLTGEQYF. The CDR3 DNA sequence: TGTGCCAGCAGCTTTCTGACAGGCGAGCAGTACTTC.

In this sample, this clonotype turned up many times. This beta chain lies outside the target of a library built for alpha chains; its clone size means little. The V gene is TRBV18, the J gene TRBJ2-7; maybe TRBD1 (6 bases). Germline CDR1 and CDR2: KGHSH and LQKENI. This CDR3 is built from 14 residues. V was clipped by 6 bases and J by 3 bases, with 15 bases between them. The CDR3 loop reads CASSPGTRDYEQYF. The CDR3 bases are TGTGCCAGCTCGCCCGGGACAAGAGACTACGAGCAGTACTTC.